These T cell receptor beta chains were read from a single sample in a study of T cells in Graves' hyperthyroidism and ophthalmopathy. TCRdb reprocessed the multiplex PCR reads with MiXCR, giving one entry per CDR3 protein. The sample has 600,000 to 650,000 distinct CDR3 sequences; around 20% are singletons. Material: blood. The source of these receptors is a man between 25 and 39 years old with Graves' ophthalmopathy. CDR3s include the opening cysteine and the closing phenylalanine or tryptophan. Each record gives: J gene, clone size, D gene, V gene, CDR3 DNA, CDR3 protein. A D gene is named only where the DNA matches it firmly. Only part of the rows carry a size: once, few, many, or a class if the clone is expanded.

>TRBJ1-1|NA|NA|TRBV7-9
TGTGCCAGCAGCTTAGATTTTTCCGGGACAACCGGCCGCACTGAAGCTTTCTTT
CASSLDFSGTTGRTEAFF
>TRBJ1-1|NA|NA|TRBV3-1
TGTGCCAGCAGCCAAGATGGGCATAGGGCAGTTGGAGCTTTCTTT
CASSQDGHRAVGAFF
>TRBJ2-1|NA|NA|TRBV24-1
TGTGCCACCAGTCCCCTGGCAGGTCACAATGAGCAGTTCTTC
CATSPLAGHNEQFF
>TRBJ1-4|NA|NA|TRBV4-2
TGTGCCAGCAGCCAAGATTATGGGGGGAGTGGAAAACTGTTTTTT
CASSQDYGGSGKLFF
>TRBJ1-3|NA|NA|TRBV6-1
TGTGCCAGCAGGCGGGGAGCTGGAAACACCATATATTTT
CASRRGAGNTIYF
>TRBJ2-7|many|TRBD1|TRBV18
TGTGCCAGCTCACAAGACAGGGTCAACGAGCAGTACTTC
CASSQDRVNEQYF
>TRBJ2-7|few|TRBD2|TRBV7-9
TGTGCCAGCAGCTCGACTAGCGGGAGGTTCGAGCAGTACTTC
CASSSTSGRFEQYF
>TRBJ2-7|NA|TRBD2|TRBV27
TGTGCCAGCAGTCCGGGGACTAGCGGGAGAGTCGACGAGCAGTACTTC
CASSPGTSGRVDEQYF
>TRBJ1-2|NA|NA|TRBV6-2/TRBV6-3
TGTACCAGCAGTTACAACAGGACCTTGGATGGCTACACCTTC
CTSSYNRTLDGYTF
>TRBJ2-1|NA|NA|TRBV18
TGTGCCAGCTCACCGCTAGCCGTTGAGCAGTTCTTC
CASSPLAVEQFF
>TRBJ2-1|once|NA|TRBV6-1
TGTGCCAGCAGGCCAGGGGACTCTCCAACCTACAATGAGCAGTTCTTC
CASRPGDSPTYNEQFF
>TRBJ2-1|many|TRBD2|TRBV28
TGTGCCAGCAGCACCACCTGGGGGCTAGCGGGAAAGAGCTCCTACAATGAGCAGTTCTTC
CASSTTWGLAGKSSYNEQFF
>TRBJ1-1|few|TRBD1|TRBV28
TGTGCCAGCAGTAGGGGGGACAGTCGGAACACTGAAGCTTTCTTT
CASSRGDSRNTEAFF
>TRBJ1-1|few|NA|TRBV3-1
TGTGCCAGCAGCCACCACGGCCAGAACACTGAAGCTTTCTTT
CASSHHGQNTEAFF
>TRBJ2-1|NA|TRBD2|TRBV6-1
TGTGCCAGCAGTGAAGGAGCGGGAACACCCAATGAGCAGTTCTTC
CASSEGAGTPNEQFF
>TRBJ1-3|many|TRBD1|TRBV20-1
TGCAGTGCACCGAGGACAGGGCGGCGAAACACCATATATTTT
CSAPRTGRRNTIYF
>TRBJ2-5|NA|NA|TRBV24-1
TGTGCCATAGGACCGGGGTACCAAGAGACCCAGTACTTC
CAIGPGYQETQYF
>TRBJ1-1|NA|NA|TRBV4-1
TGCGCCAGCAGCCAGGCGGGGGTATGGACTGAAGCTTTCTTT
CASSQAGVWTEAFF
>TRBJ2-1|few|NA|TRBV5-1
TGCGCCAGCAACGGGAGCAATGAGCAGTTCTTC
CASNGSNEQFF
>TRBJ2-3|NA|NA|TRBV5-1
TGCGCCAGCAGCTTGGGAGTGCACCGCACAGATACGCAGTATTTT
CASSLGVHRTDTQYF
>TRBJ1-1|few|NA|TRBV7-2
TGTGCCAGCAGGAGACTGATGAACACTGAAGCTTTCTTT
CASRRLMNTEAFF
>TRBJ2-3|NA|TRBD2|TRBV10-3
TGTGCCACCAGTGCGGGGACTAGCAGAAGCACAGATACGCAGTATTTT
CATSAGTSRSTDTQYF
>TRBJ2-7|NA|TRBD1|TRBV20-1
TGCAGTGCTCGGACAGGGCCCTCCTACGAGCAGTACTTC
CSARTGPSYEQYF
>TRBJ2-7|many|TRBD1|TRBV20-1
TGCAGTGCTAGAAGCCTACAGGGGGAGTTCTACGAGCAGTACTTC
CSARSLQGEFYEQYF
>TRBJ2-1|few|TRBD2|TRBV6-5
TGTGCCAGCAGTTACTCGTCCGGGACTAGCGGGAGAGCTAAGCAGTTCTTC
CASSYSSGTSGRAKQFF
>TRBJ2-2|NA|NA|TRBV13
TGTGCCAGCAAATTCGGGATCGACGGGGAGCTGTTTTTT
CASKFGIDGELFF
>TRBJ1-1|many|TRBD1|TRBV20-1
TGCAGCTCACCATCGACAGGGGGGGGTCGAGCTTTCTTT
CSSPSTGGGRAFF
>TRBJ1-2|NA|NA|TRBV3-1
TGTGCCAGCAGCCAAGTGCCGGGGCATGGCTACACCTTC
CASSQVPGHGYTF
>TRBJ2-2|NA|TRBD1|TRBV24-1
TGTGCCACCAGTGACCCCGGGACAGGGGGGTCCGGGGAGCTGTTTTTT
CATSDPGTGGSGELFF
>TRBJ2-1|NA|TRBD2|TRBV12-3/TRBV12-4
TGTGCCAGCAGCAGAGAGGGACCAGCGGGAGGTGGAGAGCAGTTCTTC
CASSREGPAGGGEQFF
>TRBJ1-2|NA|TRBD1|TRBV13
TGTGCCAGCAGTTGGGACAGAAACTATGGCTACACCTTC
CASSWDRNYGYTF
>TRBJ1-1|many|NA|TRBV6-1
TGTGCCAGCAGTAGACAGTTAGAGAACACTGAAGCTTTCTTT
CASSRQLENTEAFF
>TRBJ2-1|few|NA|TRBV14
TGTGCCAGCAGCCAAGTGGAAAAGGGTGAGCAGTTCTTC
CASSQVEKGEQFF